The source of this TCR beta chain is a study of T cell repertoires in cytomegalovirus infection. Study in general: Matching HLA type and CMV infection were both indicated by public TCR beta signatures.

Regarding the study as a whole: Dominating the ex vivo response were TCR beta clonotypes that were CMV-specific and HLA-C-restricted. Cumulative frequency of public TCR beta families picked out carriers of CMV plus the relevant HLA.

This clonotype was detected a few times. Its antigen remains unknown. The V gene lost 0 bases and the J gene lost 0 bases, with 12 bases spanning the gap. The CDR3 contains 16 residues. CDR1 DFQATT and CDR2 SNEGSKA come from the germline V gene (reference sequence). One entry per CDR3 protein, called by TCRdb with MiXCR from the reads. The sample holds 300,000 to 400,000 distinct CDR3 sequences; around 29% are singletons and the top ten take about 20%. The sequence came from a human donor in good health (CMV status not recorded). Some clones in this sample may be carry-over from other donors' samples. Sequenced material: cultured PBMCs, taken from culture after CMV antigen stimulation. The V gene is TRBV20-1, the J gene TRBJ1-5; unclear D gene. The CDR3, as DNA: TGCAGTGCTAGAGATCCCTTTACGCATAGCAATCAGCCCCAGCATTTT. Translating it yields CSARDPFTHSNQPQHF.